The 15 T cell receptor beta chains in this list originate from one sample, sequenced in a study of blood T cell repertoires in COVID-19 (dated by TCRdb to 2018 to 2020). The receptor library was made with the immunoSEQ multiplex PCR assay. TCRdb stores this immuneACCESS table with in-frame sequences only. Part of the clones is absent; in the studies checked, under half of the shortfall reflects unresolved V genes, and no reason is known for the rest. Across this sample there are fewer than 65,000 clones, with about 77% seen only once. The ten largest clones represent over 25% of the sample. The source material was peripheral blood. All receptors come from a human donor in a cohort sampled during active COVID-19.

This clone showed up just once. The chain is built from TRBV6-5 and TRBJ1-1, with TRBD1 matching over 10 bases. The CDR3 totals 14 residues. V shed 6 bases and J 0 bases; nucleotides not matched to a gene: 1. The germline V gene has CDR1 MNHEY and CDR2 SVGAGI. The CDR3 DNA is TGTGCCAGCAGGGGACAGGGGCTGAACACTGAAGCTTTCTTT. It yields the protein CASRGQGLNTEAFF.

The V gene is TRBV4-1, the J gene TRBJ2-1; TRBD2 is a possible D gene (6 bases). Germline V gives CDR1 MGHRA, CDR2 YSYEKL. V lost 1 base and J lost 4, with 8 bases in between. This CDR3 comprises 14 residues. CDR3 coding DNA: TGCGCCAGCAGCCAAGGGCGGGGATACAATGAGCAGTTCTTC. Amino acids: CASSQGRGYNEQFF.

V gene TRBV4-2 combines with J gene TRBJ2-1; 13 nucleotides align to TRBD2. V lost 1 base to trimming and J lost 9 bases; unmatched junction nucleotides: 6. CDR3 length equals 16 residues. CDR1 is LGHNA and CDR2 is YNFKEQ in the germline V gene. The CDR3 is CASSQVELAGGREQFF. The DNA for the CDR3 is TGTGCCAGCAGCCAAGTCGAACTAGCGGGGGGGCGTGAGCAGTTCTTC.

The genes are TRBV30 and TRBJ2-3; 10 bases align to TRBD2. Looked up from germline, CDR1 is GTSNPN and CDR2 is SVGIG (reference sequence). V gave up 2 bases and J gave up 6 bases; unmatched junction bases: 5. The CDR3 is 14 amino acids. The CDR3 DNA is TGTGCCTGGAGTACTAGCGGGACGAGGGATACGCAGTATTTT. The encoded protein is CAWSTSGTRDTQYF.

This chain connects TRBV7-3 to TRBJ2-3; 9 bases match TRBD2. The CDR3 runs 15 residues. After removal of 1 base from V and 1 base from J, the junction contained 0 bases not matched to a gene. The germline V gene encodes CDR1 SGHTA and CDR2 FQGTGA. Written as DNA, the CDR3 is TGTGCCAGCAGCTTAATAGCGGGAGGCACAGATACGCAGTATTTT. Translation gives CASSLIAGGTDTQYF.

The J gene is TRBJ2-3, the V gene TRBV4-3; 11 bases map to TRBD2. Germline assignment: CDR1 LGHNA and CDR2 YSLEER. CDR3 length: 15 residues. V was pared by 5 bases and J by 1 base, with 2 bases of the junction left unmatched. The CDR3: CASSELAGGTDTQYF. CDR3 nucleotides: TGCGCCAGCAGCGAACTAGCGGGGGGCACAGATACGCAGTATTTT.

The rearrangement joins TRBV14 to TRBJ1-2, with a weak D call TRBD1 (5 bases). Trimming stripped 5 bases from V and 8 bases from J, with 15 bases between. Germline V gene lookup returns CDR1 SGHDN and CDR2 FVKESK. This CDR3 contains 13 residues. CDR3 in amino acids: CASSNQGERGYTF. The DNA for the CDR3 is TGTGCCAGCAGCAATCAAGGGGAAAGGGGCTACACCTTC.

The chain employs TRBV3-1 (or the pseudogene TRBV3-2) and TRBJ2-1, with 7 bases fitting TRBD2. The V gene's germline CDR1 is LGHDT and CDR2 YNNKEL (reference sequence). This CDR3 comprises 16 residues. J gave up 4 bases and V 0 bases, and 6 bases lay outside the gene matches. The CDR3 spells CASSQDRLADYNEQFF. CDR3 coding DNA: TGTGCCAGCAGCCAAGATCGGCTAGCGGATTACAATGAGCAGTTCTTC.

The CDR3: CASSSLGAMNTEAFF. Written as DNA, the CDR3 is TGTGCCAGCAGTTCTCTTGGGGCCATGAACACTGAAGCTTTCTTT. The chain links TRBV6-6 to TRBJ1-1; possibly TRBD1 for D (5 bases). This CDR3 has 15 residues. Germline V CDR1 and CDR2: MNHNY, SVGAGI (reference sequence). Trimming removed 4 bases at V and 0 bases at J, with 12 bases between.

The genes are TRBV28 and TRBJ2-1; 11 bases line up with TRBD2. Trimming cost V 3 bases and J 4 bases; bases outside gene matches: 5. CDR3 size: 16 residues. Germline loops: CDR1 MDHEN, CDR2 SYDVKM. In nucleotides, the CDR3 is TGTGCCAGCAGTTTTTCGACTAGCGGGATTTACAATGAGCAGTTCTTC. Its translation: CASSFSTSGIYNEQFF.

The chain combines TRBV10-3 with TRBJ2-3; D call uncertain. With 3 bases removed from V and 4 bases from J, the gap between germline ends came to 5 bases. Per the germline V gene, CDR1 is ENHRY and CDR2 is SYGVKD. The CDR3 is 12 residues long. The CDR3 nucleotides read TGTGCCATCAGTGACCGGGCAGATACGCAGTATTTT. Its protein product is CAISDRADTQYF.

This clone came up once. This chain links TRBV3-1 (or the pseudogene TRBV3-2) with TRBJ2-4; 14 nucleotides agree with TRBD2. J was trimmed by 0 bases and V by 4 bases; bases with no gene match: 11. Looked up from germline, CDR1 is LGHDT and CDR2 is YNNKEL (reference sequence). This CDR3 has 20 residues. Here the CDR3 DNA reads TGTGCCAGCAGCCCGCCGGGGACTAGCGGGAGTTTTAAAGCCAAAAACATTCAGTACTTC. Its protein is CASSPPGTSGSFKAKNIQYF.

V usage is TRBV5-1 and J usage is TRBJ2-3, with a weak D call TRBD2 (6 bases). This CDR3 contains 15 residues. From germline, CDR1 is SGHRS and CDR2 YFSETQ. The germline V and J ends were trimmed by 4 bases and 2 bases, with 14 bases remaining between them. The CDR3 sequence: CASSPWGGNTDTQYF. The CDR3 DNA reads as TGCGCCAGCAGCCCGTGGGGAGGAAACACAGATACGCAGTATTTT.

The rearrangement links TRBV30 to TRBJ1-1; 7 bases are a match to TRBD1. The CDR3 runs to 14 residues. CDR1 and CDR2 (germline): GTSNPN, SVGIG (reference sequence). V was pared by 0 bases and J by 3 bases, with 4 bases of the junction left unmatched. The CDR3 bases are TGTGCCTGGAGTGTAAAGGGGGCGCACACTGAAGCTTTCTTT. Translated: CAWSVKGAHTEAFF. The full variable domain, completed using reference TRBV30 and TRBJ1-1, is SQTIHQWPATLVQPVGSPLSLECTVEGTSNPNLYWYRQAAGRGLQLLFYSVGIGQISSEVPQNLSASRPQDRQFILSSKKLLLSDSGFYLCAWSVKGAHTEAFFGQGTRLTVV.

This clone has only a few counts. This sequence joins TRBV3-1 (or the pseudogene TRBV3-2) and TRBJ1-1; 7 nucleotides line up with TRBD1. Germline V lookup: CDR1 LGHDT, CDR2 YNNKEL (reference sequence). The junction had 7 bases not matched to a gene; V was cut back by 4 bases and J by 11 bases. The CDR3 is 12 residues long. The CDR3 nucleotides are TGTGCCAGCAGCCTCGGGACAGTCGGGGCTTTCTTT. This codes for CASSLGTVGAFF.